This T cell receptor (beta chain) was documented in a study of cytomegalovirus exposure and HLA in healthy donors. The study ran its PCR with 60 Vbeta and 13 Jbeta primers. TCRdb keeps only in-frame clones here, not all; method: immunoSEQ multiplex PCR. The sample lists 60,000 to 70,000 clones, approximately 58% occurring once. CDR1 MGHRA and CDR2 YSYEKL come from the germline V gene. With V trimmed by 0 bases and J by 0 bases, 8 bases remained unmatched. There are 18 residues in the CDR3. This sequence originates from a woman aged 50 to 60 in good health and CMV-seronegative. The V and J genes are TRBV4-1 and TRBJ1-2; the match to TRBD1 covers 9 bases. Source material: PBMCs. The CDR3 sequence is CASSQEGTGTFTNYGYTF. CDR3 coding DNA: TGCGCCAGCAGCCAAGAAGGGACAGGGACCTTTACTAACTATGGCTACACCTTC.